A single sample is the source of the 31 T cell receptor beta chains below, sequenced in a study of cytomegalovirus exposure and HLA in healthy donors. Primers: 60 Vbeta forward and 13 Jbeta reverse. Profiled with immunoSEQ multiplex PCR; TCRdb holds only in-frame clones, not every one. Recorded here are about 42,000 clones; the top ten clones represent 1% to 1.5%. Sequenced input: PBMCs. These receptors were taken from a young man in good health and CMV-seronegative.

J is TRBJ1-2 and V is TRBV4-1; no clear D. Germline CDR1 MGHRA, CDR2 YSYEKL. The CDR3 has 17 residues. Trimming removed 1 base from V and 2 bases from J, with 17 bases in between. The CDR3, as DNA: TGCGCCAGCAGCCAAGTTGTCGGTGAGAACCCAAACTATGGCTACACCTTC. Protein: CASSQVVGENPNYGYTF.

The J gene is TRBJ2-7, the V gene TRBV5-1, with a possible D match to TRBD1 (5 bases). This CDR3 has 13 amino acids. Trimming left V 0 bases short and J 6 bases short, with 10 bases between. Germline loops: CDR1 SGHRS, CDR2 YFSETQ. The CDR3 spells CASSLAGAAEQYF. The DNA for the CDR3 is TGCGCCAGCAGCTTGGCTGGGGCTGCCGAGCAGTACTTC.

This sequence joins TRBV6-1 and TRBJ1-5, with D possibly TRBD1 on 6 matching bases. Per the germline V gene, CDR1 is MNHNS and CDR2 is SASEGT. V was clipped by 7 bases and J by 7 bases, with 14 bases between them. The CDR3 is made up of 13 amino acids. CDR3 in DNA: TGTGCCAGCAATAGTCAGGGGTACCAGCCCCAGCATTTT. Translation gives CASNSQGYQPQHF.

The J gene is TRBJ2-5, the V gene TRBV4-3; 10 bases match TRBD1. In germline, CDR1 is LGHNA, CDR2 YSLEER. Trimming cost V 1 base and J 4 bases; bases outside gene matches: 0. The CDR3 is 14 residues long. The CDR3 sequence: CASSQGTGGETQYF. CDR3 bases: TGCGCCAGCAGCCAAGGGACAGGGGGAGAGACCCAGTACTTC.

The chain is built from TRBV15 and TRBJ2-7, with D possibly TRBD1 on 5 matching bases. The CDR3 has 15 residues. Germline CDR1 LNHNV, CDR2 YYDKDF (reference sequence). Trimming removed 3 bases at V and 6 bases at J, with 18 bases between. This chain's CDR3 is CATSSGQTAPSEQYF. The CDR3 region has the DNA TGTGCCACCAGCAGTGGACAAACGGCGCCAAGCGAGCAGTACTTC.

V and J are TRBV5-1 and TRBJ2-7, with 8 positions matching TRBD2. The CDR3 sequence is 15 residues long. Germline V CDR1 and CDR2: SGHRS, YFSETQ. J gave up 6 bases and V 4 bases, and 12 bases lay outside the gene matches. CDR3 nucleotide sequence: TGCGCCAGCAGCGCGAGCGGGAGTTTTATGGGCGAGCAGTACTTC. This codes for CASSASGSFMGEQYF. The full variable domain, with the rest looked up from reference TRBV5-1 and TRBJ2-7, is KAGVTQTPRYLIKTRGQQVTLSCSPISGHRSVSWYQQTPGQGLQFLFEYFSETQRNKGNFPGRFSGRQFSNSRSEMNVSTLELGDSALYLCASSASGSFMGEQYFGPGTRLTVT.

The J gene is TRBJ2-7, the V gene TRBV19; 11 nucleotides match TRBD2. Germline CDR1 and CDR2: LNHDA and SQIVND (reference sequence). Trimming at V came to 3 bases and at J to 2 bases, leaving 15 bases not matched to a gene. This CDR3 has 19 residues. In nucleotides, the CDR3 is TGTGCCAGTAGTATTATCCTTGTTGGGACTAGCGGACAAGCCTACGAGCAGTACTTC. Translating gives CASSIILVGTSGQAYEQYF.

CDR3: CASTRQGGLGYTF. In nucleotides, the CDR3 is TGTGCCAGCACCCGCCAGGGGGGCCTTGGCTACACCTTC. This chain links TRBV6-5 with TRBJ1-2, with 7 bases aligning to TRBD1. The CDR3 covers 13 residues. CDR1 MNHEY and CDR2 SVGAGI come from the germline V gene. Unmatched junction bases numbered 9, after V lost 7 bases and J lost 7 bases.

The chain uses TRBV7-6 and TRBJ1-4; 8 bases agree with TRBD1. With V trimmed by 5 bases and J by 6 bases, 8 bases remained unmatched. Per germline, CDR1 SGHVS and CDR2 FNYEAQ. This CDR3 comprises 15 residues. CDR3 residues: CASSLGTGIYEKLFF. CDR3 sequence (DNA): TGTGCCAGCAGCCTAGGGACAGGCATTTATGAAAAACTGTTTTTT. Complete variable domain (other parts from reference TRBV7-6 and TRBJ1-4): GAGVSQSPRYKVTKRGQDVALRCDPISGHVSLYWYRQALGQGPEFLTYFNYEAQQDKSGLPNDRFSAERPEGSISTLTIQRTEQRDSAMYRCASSLGTGIYEKLFFGSGTQLSVL.

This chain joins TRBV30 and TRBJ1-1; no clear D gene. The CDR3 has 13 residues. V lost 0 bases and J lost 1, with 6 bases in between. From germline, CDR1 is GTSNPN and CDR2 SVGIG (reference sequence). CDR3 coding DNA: TGTGCCTGGAGTGTAAACAGGAACACTGAAGCTTTCTTT. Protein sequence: CAWSVNRNTEAFF.

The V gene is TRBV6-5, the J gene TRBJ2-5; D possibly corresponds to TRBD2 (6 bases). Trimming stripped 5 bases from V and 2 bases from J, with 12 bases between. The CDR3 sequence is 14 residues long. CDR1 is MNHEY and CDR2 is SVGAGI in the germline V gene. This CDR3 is CASSPGGNQETQYF. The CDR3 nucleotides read TGTGCCAGCAGTCCTGGAGGGAATCAAGAGACCCAGTACTTC.

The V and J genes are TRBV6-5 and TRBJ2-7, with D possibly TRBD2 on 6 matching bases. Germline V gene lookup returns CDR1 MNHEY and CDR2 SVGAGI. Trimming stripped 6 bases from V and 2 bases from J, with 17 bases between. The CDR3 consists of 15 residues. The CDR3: CASRRLGRVPYEQYF. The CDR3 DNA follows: TGTGCCAGCAGGCGACTAGGACGAGTACCCTACGAGCAGTACTTC.

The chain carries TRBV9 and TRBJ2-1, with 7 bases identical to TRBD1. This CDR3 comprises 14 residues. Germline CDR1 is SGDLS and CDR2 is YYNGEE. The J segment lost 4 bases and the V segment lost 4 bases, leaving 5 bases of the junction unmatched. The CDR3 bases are TGTGCCAGCAGCCCCCGGGACAGTTACAATGAGCAGTTCTTC. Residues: CASSPRDSYNEQFF.

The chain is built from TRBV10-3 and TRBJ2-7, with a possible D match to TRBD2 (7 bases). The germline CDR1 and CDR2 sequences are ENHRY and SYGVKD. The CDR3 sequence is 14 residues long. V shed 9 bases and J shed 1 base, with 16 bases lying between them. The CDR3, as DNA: TGTGCCATAAATGGAGGGGGGGGGTCCTACGAGCAGTACTTC. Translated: CAINGGGGSYEQYF.

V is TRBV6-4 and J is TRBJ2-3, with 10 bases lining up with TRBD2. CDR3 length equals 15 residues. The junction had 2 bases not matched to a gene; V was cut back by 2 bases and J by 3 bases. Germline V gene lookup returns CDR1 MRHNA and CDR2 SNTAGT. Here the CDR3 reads CASSDGAGGTDTQYF. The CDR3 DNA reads TGTGCCAGCAGTGACGGAGCGGGAGGGACAGATACGCAGTATTTT.

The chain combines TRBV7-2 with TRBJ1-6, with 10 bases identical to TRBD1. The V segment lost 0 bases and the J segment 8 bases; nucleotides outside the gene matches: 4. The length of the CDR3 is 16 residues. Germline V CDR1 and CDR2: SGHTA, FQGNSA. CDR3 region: CASSLARTGGDSPLHF. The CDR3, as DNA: TGTGCCAGCAGCTTAGCCCGGACAGGGGGGGATTCACCCCTCCACTTT.

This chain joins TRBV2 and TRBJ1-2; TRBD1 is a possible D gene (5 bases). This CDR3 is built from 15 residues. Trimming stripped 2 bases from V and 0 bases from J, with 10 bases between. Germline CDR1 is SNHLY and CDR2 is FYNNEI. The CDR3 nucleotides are TGTGCCAGCAGTGAAACAGGCCGAGCTAACTATGGCTACACCTTC. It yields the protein CASSETGRANYGYTF.

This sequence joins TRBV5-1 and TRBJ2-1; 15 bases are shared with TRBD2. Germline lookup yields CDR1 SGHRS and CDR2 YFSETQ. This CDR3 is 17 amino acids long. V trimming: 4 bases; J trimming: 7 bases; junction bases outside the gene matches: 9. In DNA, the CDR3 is TGCGCCAGCAGCGTGCCGGGACTAGCGGGAGGAAGGAATGAGCAGTTCTTC. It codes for CASSVPGLAGGRNEQFF.

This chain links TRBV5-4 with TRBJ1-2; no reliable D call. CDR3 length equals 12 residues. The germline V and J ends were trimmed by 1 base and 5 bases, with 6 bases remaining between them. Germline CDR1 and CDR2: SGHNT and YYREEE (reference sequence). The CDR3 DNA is TGTGCCAGCAGCTTGTTCGCGTATGGCTACACCTTC. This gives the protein CASSLFAYGYTF.

CDR3 sequence: CASSPTVGQGTGELFF. CDR3 DNA: TGCGCCAGCAGCCCAACCGTGGGACAGGGGACCGGGGAGCTGTTTTTT. This rearrangement joins TRBV4-3 to TRBJ2-2; 10 bases are shared with TRBD1. This CDR3 region has 16 residues. The germline gives CDR1 LGHNA, CDR2 YSLEER. V dropped 4 bases and J dropped 5; count of bases not matched to a gene: 7.

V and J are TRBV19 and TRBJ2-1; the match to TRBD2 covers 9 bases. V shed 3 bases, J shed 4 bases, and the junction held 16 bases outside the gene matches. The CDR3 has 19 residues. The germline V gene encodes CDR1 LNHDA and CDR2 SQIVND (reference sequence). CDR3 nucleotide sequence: TGTGCCAGTAGTATCTTGAATAGCGGGGGAAGGGACGGTTACAATGAGCAGTTCTTC. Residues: CASSILNSGGRDGYNEQFF.

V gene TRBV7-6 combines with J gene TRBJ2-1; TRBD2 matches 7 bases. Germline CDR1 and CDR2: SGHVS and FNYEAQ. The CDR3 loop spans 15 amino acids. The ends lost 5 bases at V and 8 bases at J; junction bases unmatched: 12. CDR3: CASSVTSVPWDEQFF. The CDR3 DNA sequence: TGTGCCAGCAGCGTAACTAGCGTCCCATGGGATGAGCAGTTCTTC.

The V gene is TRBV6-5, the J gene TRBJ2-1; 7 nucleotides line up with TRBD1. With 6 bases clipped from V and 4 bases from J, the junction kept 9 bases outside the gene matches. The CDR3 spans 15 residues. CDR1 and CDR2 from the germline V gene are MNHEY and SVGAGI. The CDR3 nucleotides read TGTGCCAGCAGCTACAAGACAGGGTTTTACAATGAGCAGTTCTTC. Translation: CASSYKTGFYNEQFF.

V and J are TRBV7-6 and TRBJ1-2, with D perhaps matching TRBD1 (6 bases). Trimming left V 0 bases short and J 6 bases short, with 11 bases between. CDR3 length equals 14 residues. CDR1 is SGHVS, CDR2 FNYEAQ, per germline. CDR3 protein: CASSLAAGADGYTF. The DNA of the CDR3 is TGTGCCAGCAGCTTAGCGGCAGGGGCTGATGGCTACACCTTC.

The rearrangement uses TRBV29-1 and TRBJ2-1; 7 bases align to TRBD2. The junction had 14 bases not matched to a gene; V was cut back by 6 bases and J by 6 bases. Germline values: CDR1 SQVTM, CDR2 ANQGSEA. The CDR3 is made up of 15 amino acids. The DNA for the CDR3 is TGCAGCGTCGGGCCCCGGACGACGGGGGGCAATGAGCAGTTCTTC. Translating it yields CSVGPRTTGGNEQFF.

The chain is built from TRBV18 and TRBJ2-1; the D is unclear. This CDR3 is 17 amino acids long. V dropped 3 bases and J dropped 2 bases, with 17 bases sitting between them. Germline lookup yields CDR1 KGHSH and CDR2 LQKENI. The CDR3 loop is CASSPFSSELAYNEQFF. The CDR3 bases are TGTGCCAGCTCACCGTTCTCAAGCGAGTTGGCCTACAATGAGCAGTTCTTC.

The CDR3 spells CASSAAGPRRAGELFF. In nucleotides, the CDR3 is TGTGCCAGCAGCGCTGCGGGCCCCCGGAGAGCCGGGGAGCTGTTTTTT. The rearrangement joins TRBV9 to TRBJ2-2, with D possibly being TRBD2 (5 bases). The CDR3 extends over 16 amino acids. Trimming removed 3 bases from V and 6 bases from J, with 18 bases in between. Germline CDR1 reads SGDLS; CDR2 reads YYNGEE.

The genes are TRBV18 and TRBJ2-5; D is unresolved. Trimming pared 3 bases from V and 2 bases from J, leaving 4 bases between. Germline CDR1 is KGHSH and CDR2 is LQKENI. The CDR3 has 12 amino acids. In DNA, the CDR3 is TGTGCCAGCTCACCCGTGCAAGAGACCCAGTACTTC. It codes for CASSPVQETQYF.

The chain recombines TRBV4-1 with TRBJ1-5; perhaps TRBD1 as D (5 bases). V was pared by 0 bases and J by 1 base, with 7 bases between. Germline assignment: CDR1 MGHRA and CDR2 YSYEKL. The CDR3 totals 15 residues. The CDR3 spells CASSQDRGSNQPQHF. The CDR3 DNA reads TGCGCCAGCAGCCAAGATCGGGGGAGCAATCAGCCCCAGCATTTT.

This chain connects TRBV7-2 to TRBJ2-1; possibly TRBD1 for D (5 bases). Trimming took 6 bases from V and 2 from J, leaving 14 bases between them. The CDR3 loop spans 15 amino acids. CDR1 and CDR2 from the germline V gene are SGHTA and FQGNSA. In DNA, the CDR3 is TGTGCCAGCAGTCTATTAGGGGCGGCCTACAATGAGCAGTTCTTC. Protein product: CASSLLGAAYNEQFF.

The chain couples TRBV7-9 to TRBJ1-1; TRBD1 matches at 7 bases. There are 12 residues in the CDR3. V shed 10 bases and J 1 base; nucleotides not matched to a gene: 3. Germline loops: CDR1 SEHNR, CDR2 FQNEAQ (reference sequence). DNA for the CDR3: TGTGCCACCGGGACAGCGAACACTGAAGCTTTCTTT. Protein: CATGTANTEAFF.